This T cell receptor beta chain was identified during a study of T cells in Graves' hyperthyroidism and ophthalmopathy. Patients were excluded because of uncontrolled infection, other autoimmune disease, pregnancy or lactation. Clinical symptoms, serum thyroxine, TRAb, thyroid ultrasound and orbital computed tomography established diagnosis. Regions amplified from RNA transcripts were the TCR beta CDR3 regions. The primer set for the first-round RT-PCR of the TCR CDR3 was HTBI. TCRdb independently ran MiXCR on the multiplex PCR reads; one entry per CDR3 protein. The sample includes more than 500,000 distinct CDR3 sequences, around 16% seen only once; the top ten take about 31%. This clonotype was recorded many times. Germline-derived CDR1 and CDR2 are MNHEY and SVGEGT. V was cut by 2 bases and J by 1 base, with 8 bases left in between. The CDR3 sequence is 14 residues long.

The chain combines TRBV6-2 or TRBV6-3 with TRBJ1-1; D gene ambiguous. The sequence was obtained from a young woman with Graves' ophthalmopathy. Sequenced sample: blood. DNA of the CDR3: TGTGCCAGCAGTTACGGAATTGAGAACACTGAAGCTTTCTTT. Its protein is CASSYGIENTEAFF.